The clone carrying this T cell receptor (beta chain) is a singleton in its sample. As originally analysed: Estimated nucleated cell counts came from reference gene primer amplification. Sequencing was performed with immunoSEQ multiplex PCR; in TCRdb, only in-frame clones are kept and a portion is missing. The V and J calls and clone size come from that table; D and trimming were worked out from the DNA. The table lists approximately 230,000 clones, about 83% of them singletons. The data belong to a study of blood T cell repertoires in COVID-19. Study-level information: Sample material is recorded as cDNA or gDNA derived from T cells, B-cell-depleted T cells, or PBMCs.

V lost 5 bases and J lost 4; bases outside the gene matches: 7. The germline CDR1 and CDR2 sequences are LGHDT and YNNKEL (reference sequence). The CDR3 length is 15 residues. The chain employs TRBV3-1 (or the pseudogene TRBV3-2) and TRBJ2-7, with TRBD2 matching over 11 bases. Input material: peripheral blood. The TCR originated in an elderly man with acute or convalescent COVID-19. CDR3: CASSEILAGGYEQYF. CDR3 bases: TGTGCCAGCAGCGAAATTCTAGCGGGAGGTTACGAGCAGTACTTC.